The T cell receptor (beta chain) described here comes from a study of blood T cell repertoires in COVID-19 (dated by TCRdb to 2018 to 2021). In terms of the full investigation: Collaborator samples came from the United States, Italy and Spain and covered acute and convalescent phases of COVID-19. Samples were obtained from the ongoing ImmuneRACE study (first 160 participants) and from approximately 1,200 subjects provided by 6 global collaborators. Sample metadata almost always included a de-identified subject ID, COVID-19 status, age in years and sex. Deeply sampled blood TCRbeta repertoires from subjects exposed to, actively infected with, or recovered from COVID-19 were included in the dataset. The material from the prospective study consisted of cDNA or gDNA derived from T cells, B-cell-depleted T cells, or PBMCs. Where HLA class I and class II types were available, the types were taken from metadata supplied by the sample provider, not from assay-based typing. The repertoires were released in a freely available public database meant as a resource for research on the immune response to SARS-CoV-2.

Collaborating institutions collected whole blood in K2EDTA tubes following their own protocols. For TCRbeta analysis, collaborators shipped samples as frozen whole blood, isolated PBMCs, or DNA extracted from either of those sample types. The study at large found these results: The amount of clinical and demographic metadata varied by source and participant and was provided uncurated.

The CDR3 measures 13 amino acids from cysteine to phenylalanine. The retained sequence is limited to the CDR3, 39 bases, with the frame set at the first base. Based on the germline V gene, the CDR1 and CDR2 sequences are KGHDR and SFDVKD. Cut back by 6 bases and 6 bases, the V and J ends lie 10 bases apart. The immunoSEQ Assay, a bias-controlled multiplex PCR, was used to amplify TCRbeta CDR3 regions from genomic DNA. Per the source publication's procedure: Within the assay, amplification of reference gene primers was used to estimate how many nucleated cells each sample contained. To quantify the absolute abundance of each unique TCRbeta CDR3 rearrangement, sequence reads were collapsed and filtered. For each sample, productive Simpson clonality was calculated by taking the square root of Simpson's diversity index across productive rearrangements. The immuneACCESS repertoire file appears here via TCRdb, limited to in-frame rearrangements. These files lack a portion of the clones; in checked studies, under half of the deficit traces to unresolved V genes, and the cause of the others is not known. V, J and clone size reflect that table, while D and trimming were determined from the DNA. The sample table records under 300,000 clones; 80% to 90% of these occur just once. Together, the top ten hold roughly 5.8% of the sample.

Concerning this clone itself: It has no known antigen specificity. No much larger clonotype is one base removed from it; base qualities were not supplied.

This clonotype originated in a man aged 60 to 75 with acute or convalescent COVID-19. Sequencing was carried out using peripheral blood. The chain was built from TRBV24-1 and TRBJ2-2; confidence is insufficient to name the D gene. The CDR3 here reads CATSTSNPGELFF. The nucleotide sequence is TGTGCCACCAGTACTTCCAATCCCGGGGAGCTGTTTTTT.